This T cell receptor (beta chain) is drawn from a study of blood T cell repertoires in COVID-19. Study at large: Material from acute and convalescent COVID-19 was sourced from the United States, Italy and Spain. T cells, B-cell-depleted T cells, or PBMCs supplied cDNA or gDNA.

In the authors' workflow: Amplification of reference gene primers was used by the study to estimate nucleated cell counts. Produced via immunoSEQ multiplex PCR; TCRdb's table is partial and in-frame only. V, J and clone size reflect that table, while D and trimming were determined from the DNA. The table shows 25,000 to 30,000 clones, with approximately 90% occurring only once. The CDR3 runs 12 residues. The ends lost 3 bases at V and 9 bases at J; junction bases unmatched: 4. The sample consisted of peripheral blood. V usage is TRBV12-3 or TRBV12-4 and J usage is TRBJ2-7, with 8 nucleotides matching TRBD2. The sequence came from a human donor in a cohort sampled during active COVID-19. The CDR3 DNA sequence: TGTGCCAGCAGTTTGGCGGGAGGAGGGCAGTACTTC. This codes for CASSLAGGGQYF.